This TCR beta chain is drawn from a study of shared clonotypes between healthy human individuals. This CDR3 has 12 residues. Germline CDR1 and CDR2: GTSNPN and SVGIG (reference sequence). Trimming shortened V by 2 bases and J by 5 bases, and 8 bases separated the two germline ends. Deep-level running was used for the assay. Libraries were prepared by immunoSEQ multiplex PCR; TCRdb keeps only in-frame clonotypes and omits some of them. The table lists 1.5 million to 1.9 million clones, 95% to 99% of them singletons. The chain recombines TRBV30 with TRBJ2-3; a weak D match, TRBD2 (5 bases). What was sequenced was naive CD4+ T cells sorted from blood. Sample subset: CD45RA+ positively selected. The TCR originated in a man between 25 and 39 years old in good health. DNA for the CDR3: TGTGCCTGGAGTCCGGCGGGAGATACGCAGTATTTT. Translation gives CAWSPAGDTQYF.